This TCR beta chain was captured in a study of CD8+ T cells in alopecia areata. Whole-study findings and limits: Lesional scalp exceeded normal scalp in clonality, especially in alopecia totalis/universalis.

Trimming shortened V by 6 bases and J by 3 bases, and 9 bases separated the two germline ends. The germline V gene has CDR1 SQVTM and CDR2 ANQGSEA. CDR3 length equals 11 residues. Described treatment: oral pan-JAK inhibitor, 5-10 mg twice daily. This clone was found a few times. What it recognizes is unknown. The authors extracted RNA and reverse transcribed it into cDNA as the sequencing template. The repertoire was sequenced with immunoSEQ multiplex PCR; TCRdb's copy has only in-frame clones and lacks some. The data show 150,000 to 200,000 clones, approximately 67% seen once. Sequenced material: CD4+ T cells sorted from blood, taken around week 50, from a patient treated with tofacitinib. The source is a human donor with alopecia areata. The chain has TRBV29-1 and TRBJ2-7; a possible D gene is TRBD1 (6 bases). The CDR3: CSVRQVYEQYF. The CDR3, as DNA: TGCAGCGTACGACAGGTCTACGAGCAGTACTTC.